A single sample is the source of the 16 T cell receptor beta chains below, sequenced in a study of shared clonotypes between healthy human individuals (TCRdb year 2020). Library generation was performed with the immunoSEQ multiplex PCR assay. TCRdb obtained this table from immuneACCESS and retained in-frame rearrangements with V and J assigned. These tables miss some clones; where compared with another copy, unresolved V genes account for less than half of the shortfall, and the remainder is unexplained. The sample records 1,400,000 or so clones, just under 99% of which are singletons. The ten largest clones capture approximately 0.38% of the sample. The specimen sequenced was naive CD4+ T cells sorted from blood. The sample's cell subset or site, from its label and the paper: CD45RA+ positively selected. These TCRs come from a man in his thirties or forties in good health.

The rearrangement joins TRBV5-4 to TRBJ2-3, with 16 bases aligning to TRBD2. Germline-derived CDR1 and CDR2 are SGHNT and YYREEE (reference sequence). This CDR3 region has 19 residues. V was pared by 7 bases and J by 4 bases, with 15 bases of the junction left unmatched. The CDR3 region is CASRSSGTSGRGAADTQYF. The CDR3 DNA is TGTGCCAGCCGGTCCTCCGGGACTAGCGGGAGGGGGGCAGCAGATACGCAGTATTTT.

This clone turned up a few times. The same CDR3 also results from other DNA sequences found in this sample. The rearrangement links TRBV9 to TRBJ2-3; D not certain. Germline loops: CDR1 SGDLS, CDR2 YYNGEE. Trimming left V 2 bases short and J 0 bases short, with 1 base between. The CDR3 has 12 amino acids. CDR3 DNA: TGTGCCAGCAGCGTTAGCACAGATACGCAGTATTTT. This sequence encodes CASSVSTDTQYF. The full variable domain, in which reference TRBV9 and TRBJ2-3 provide the parts outside the CDR3, is DSGVTQTPKHLITATGQRVTLRCSPRSGDLSVYWYQQSLDQGLQFLIQYYNGEERAKGNILERFSAQQFPDLHSELNLSSLELGDSALYFCASSVSTDTQYFGPGTRLTVL.

The chain links TRBV7-2 to TRBJ1-2; D gene ambiguous. The ends were cut back, 4 bases at V and 3 bases at J, with 15 bases in the middle. In germline, CDR1 is SGHTA, CDR2 FQGNSA. This CDR3 region has 15 residues. CDR3 loop: CASSSPAGGHYGYTF. CDR3 coding DNA: TGTGCCAGCAGCTCCCCGGCGGGAGGGCACTATGGCTACACCTTC.

This clone came up once. The rearrangement uses TRBV11-2 and TRBJ2-7, with 11 bases that match TRBD2. CDR3 length: 15 residues. V lost 5 bases to trimming and J lost 6 bases; unmatched junction nucleotides: 9. Germline CDR1 is SGHAT and CDR2 is FQNNGV. CDR3 loop: CASSHQTSGKVEQYF. As DNA, the CDR3 is TGTGCCAGCAGCCACCAGACTAGCGGGAAAGTCGAGCAGTACTTC.

The V and J genes are TRBV28 and TRBJ2-3, with D tentatively TRBD1 or TRBD2 (5 bases each). Deletions cut 6 bases from V and 2 bases from J, with 9 bases between. The CDR3 covers 13 residues. The germline CDR1 and CDR2 sequences are MDHEN and SYDVKM. The CDR3 nucleotides are TGTGCCAGCAGGACGGGGCTCACAGATACGCAGTATTTT. Protein: CASRTGLTDTQYF.

The V call is TRBV7-9, the J call TRBJ2-3; no reliable D call. This CDR3 has 14 amino acids. CDR1 is SEHNR and CDR2 is FQNEAQ in the germline V gene (reference sequence). V lost 1 base, J lost 6 bases, and 11 bases lay in between. CDR3 residues: CASSLGPSRDTQYF. CDR3 DNA sequence: TGTGCCAGCAGCTTAGGTCCCAGCCGTGATACGCAGTATTTT.

This CDR3 reads CASSLGSSGRASYNEQFF. DNA for the CDR3: TGTGCCAGCAGCTTGGGGTCTAGCGGGAGGGCGTCCTACAATGAGCAGTTCTTC. This rearrangement joins TRBV5-8 to TRBJ2-1, with 12 bases lining up with TRBD2. There are 18 residues in the CDR3. V trimming: 0 bases; J trimming: 1 base; junction bases outside the gene matches: 5. Germline V gene sequence: CDR1 SGHTS, CDR2 YDEGEE.

V and J are TRBV11-2 and TRBJ2-7; 7 bases match TRBD1. J lost 6 bases, V lost 3 bases, and 8 bases had no gene match. CDR3 length: 14 amino acids. Per germline, CDR1 SGHAT and CDR2 FQNNGV. The DNA of the CDR3 is TGTGCCAGCAGCTTGAGGGACAGCGCGATCGAGCAGTACTTC. It encodes CASSLRDSAIEQYF.

The chain employs TRBV5-1 and TRBJ2-1; D possibly corresponds to TRBD2 (5 bases). The CDR3 covers 16 residues. The V and J ends lost 3 bases and 6 bases respectively, with 19 bases between them. CDR1 is SGHRS, CDR2 YFSETQ, per germline. CDR3 coding DNA: TGCGCCAGCAGCTCCATAAGAGAACTAGTTTCCAATGAGCAGTTCTTC. Translating it yields CASSSIRELVSNEQFF.

This clone came up once. Other nucleotide sequences in the sample specify the same CDR3. V gene TRBV5-1 combines with J gene TRBJ2-7, with D perhaps assigned TRBD1 or TRBD2 (5 bases each). Germline V CDR1 and CDR2: SGHRS, YFSETQ. The CDR3 covers 15 residues. V was pared by 0 bases and J by 4 bases, with 14 bases between. The CDR3 loop reads CASSLVAGSLYEQYF. The DNA of the CDR3 is TGCGCCAGCAGCTTGGTGGCAGGGAGTCTTTACGAGCAGTACTTC.

J is TRBJ2-5 and V is TRBV14; 7 bases match TRBD2. CDR1 is SGHDN and CDR2 is FVKESK in the germline V gene. The CDR3 length is 14 residues. V dropped 3 bases and J dropped 4; count of bases not matched to a gene: 5. The CDR3 bases are TGTGCCAGCAGCCAGGGGAGGGGACGAGAGACCCAGTACTTC. The encoded protein is CASSQGRGRETQYF. The full variable domain, rest sourced from reference TRBV14 and TRBJ2-5, is EAGVTQFPSHSVIEKGQTVTLRCDPISGHDNLYWYRRVMGKEIKFLLHFVKESKQDESGMPNNRFLAERTGGTYSTLKVQPAELEDSGVYFCASSQGRGRETQYFGPGTRLLVL.

Regarding this clone: Other nucleotide sequences in the sample specify the same CDR3. The rearrangement uses TRBV18 and TRBJ1-1; D perhaps matches TRBD1 (6 bases). The CDR3 runs to 14 residues. V was shortened by 2 bases and J by 1 base, with 8 bases between the two germline ends. The germline V gene encodes CDR1 KGHSH and CDR2 LQKENI. The chain's CDR3 is CASSPRTANTEAFF. The CDR3 DNA is TGTGCCAGCTCACCAAGGACAGCGAACACTGAAGCTTTCTTT.

The chain couples TRBV7-2 to TRBJ1-2; D is possibly TRBD1 (6 bases). The CDR3 has 15 residues. Germline-derived CDR1 and CDR2 are SGHTA and FQGNSA. The V gene lost 2 bases and the J gene lost 8 bases, with 18 bases spanning the gap. The CDR3 protein is CASSLSSGGAGGYTF. In DNA, the CDR3 is TGTGCCAGCAGCTTATCATCTGGGGGCGCTGGAGGCTACACCTTC. Combining the CDR3 with reference TRBV7-2 and TRBJ1-2 gives the whole variable domain GAGVSQSPSNKVTEKGKDVELRCDPISGHTALYWYRQSLGQGLEFLIYFQGNSAPDKSGLPSDRFSAERTGGSVSTLTIQRTQQEDSAVYLCASSLSSGGAGGYTFGSGTRLTVV.

Regarding this clone: The sample contains more than one DNA sequence encoding this CDR3. The chain carries TRBV5-1 and TRBJ2-7; D call uncertain. Trimming took off 3 bases at V and 0 bases at J, with 7 bases between the two ends. Germline CDR1 and CDR2: SGHRS and YFSETQ. The CDR3 is 13 residues long. The DNA of the CDR3 is TGCGCCAGCAGCTCCCGAAGCTCCTACGAGCAGTACTTC. Amino acids: CASSSRSSYEQYF.

About this clone: Other DNA sequences in the sample encode the same CDR3. The V gene is TRBV4-3, the J gene TRBJ2-7; TRBD2 agrees at 9 bases. This CDR3 region has 14 residues. The germline CDR1 and CDR2 sequences are LGHNA and YSLEER. The trim removed 3 bases at V and 3 bases at J, leaving 3 bases unmatched. CDR3 nucleotide sequence: TGCGCCAGCAGCCAGACTAGCGGAAGCTACGAGCAGTACTTC. It specifies CASSQTSGSYEQYF.

This chain joins TRBV7-2 and TRBJ2-5; 9 nucleotides align to TRBD2. V lost 5 bases, J lost 5 bases, and 12 bases stayed unmatched. The CDR3 is 16 residues long. The germline V gene has CDR1 SGHTA and CDR2 FQGNSA. This chain's CDR3 is CASSPPGGRARETQYF. The DNA for the CDR3 is TGTGCCAGCAGCCCCCCCGGCGGGAGGGCTCGGGAGACCCAGTACTTC.